This T cell receptor (beta chain) comes out of a study of blood T cell repertoires in COVID-19. In the study overall: The United States, Italy and Spain provided the acute and convalescent COVID-19 samples. The analysed material was cDNA or gDNA that came from T cells, B-cell-depleted T cells, or PBMCs.

V was pared by 6 bases and J by 10 bases, with 10 bases between. Germline V gives CDR1 LNHDA, CDR2 SQIVND (reference sequence). This CDR3 has 11 amino acids. Patients in Seattle were enrolled during active infection, then followed longitudinally. Original handling: Amplification of reference gene primers provided the estimated nucleated cell counts. The table came from immunoSEQ multiplex PCR; TCRdb's copy has only in-frame clones and leaves some out. V, J and clone size reflect that table, while D and trimming were determined from the DNA. The table records some 180,000 clones, almost 85% of them present only once.

This TCR came from a woman aged 80 or older with COVID-19, enrolled during active disease. The J gene is TRBJ2-4, the V gene TRBV19; tentative D call: TRBD2 (5 bases). Input material: peripheral blood. DNA for the CDR3: TGTGCCAGTAGCCGGGATTTTATTCAGTACTTC. Encoded protein: CASSRDFIQYF.